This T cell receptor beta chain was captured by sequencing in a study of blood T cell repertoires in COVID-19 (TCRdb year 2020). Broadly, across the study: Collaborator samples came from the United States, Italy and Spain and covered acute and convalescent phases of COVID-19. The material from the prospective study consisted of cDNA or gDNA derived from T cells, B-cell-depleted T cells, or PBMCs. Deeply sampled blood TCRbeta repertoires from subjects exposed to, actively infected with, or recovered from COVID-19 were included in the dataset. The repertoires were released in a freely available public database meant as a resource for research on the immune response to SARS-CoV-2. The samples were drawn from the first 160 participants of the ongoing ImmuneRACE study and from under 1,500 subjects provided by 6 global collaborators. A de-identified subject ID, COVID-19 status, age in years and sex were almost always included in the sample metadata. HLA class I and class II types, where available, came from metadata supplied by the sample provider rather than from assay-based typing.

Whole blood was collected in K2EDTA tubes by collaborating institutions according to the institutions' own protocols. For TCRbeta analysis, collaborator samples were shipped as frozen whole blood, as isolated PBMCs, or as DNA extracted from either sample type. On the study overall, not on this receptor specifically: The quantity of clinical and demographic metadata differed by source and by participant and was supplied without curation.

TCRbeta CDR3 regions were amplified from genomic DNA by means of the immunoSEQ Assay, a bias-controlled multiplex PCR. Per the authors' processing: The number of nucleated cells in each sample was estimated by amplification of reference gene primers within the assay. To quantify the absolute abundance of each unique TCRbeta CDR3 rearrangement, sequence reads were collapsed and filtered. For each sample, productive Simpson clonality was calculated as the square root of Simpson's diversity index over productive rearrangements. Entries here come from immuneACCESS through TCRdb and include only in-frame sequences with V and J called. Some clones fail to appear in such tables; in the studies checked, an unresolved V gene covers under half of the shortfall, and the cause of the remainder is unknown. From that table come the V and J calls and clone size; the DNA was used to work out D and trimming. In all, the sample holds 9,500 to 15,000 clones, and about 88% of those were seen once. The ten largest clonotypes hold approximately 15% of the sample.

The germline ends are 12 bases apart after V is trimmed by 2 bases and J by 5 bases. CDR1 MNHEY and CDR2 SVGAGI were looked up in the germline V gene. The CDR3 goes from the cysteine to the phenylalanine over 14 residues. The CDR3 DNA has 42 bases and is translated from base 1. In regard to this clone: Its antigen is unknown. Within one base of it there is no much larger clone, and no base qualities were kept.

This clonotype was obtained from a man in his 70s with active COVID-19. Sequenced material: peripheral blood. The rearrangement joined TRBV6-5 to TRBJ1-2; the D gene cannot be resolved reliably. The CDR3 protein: CASSYERGFYGYTF. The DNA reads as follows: TGTGCCAGCAGTTACGAGAGAGGATTTTATGGCTACACCTTC.